One sample yielded the 24 T cell receptor beta chains listed below, sequenced in a study of T-cell reconstitution after alpha-beta-depleted transplantation in children. Unique molecular identifiers were used in preparing the TCRbeta library. MiXCR was run by TCRdb on the PCR reads, yielding one entry per CDR3 protein. Counted here are about 870,000 distinct CDR3 sequences, 15% to 20% occurring once; the ten biggest clones make up about 5%. Source: PBMCs, mostly from graft donor cells, taken 360 days after TCRalphabeta/CD19-depleted stem cell transplant. These TCRs come from a male patient younger than 18 who had a stem cell transplant for acute lymphoblastic leukemia, so the T cells may come from the graft donor.

In its sample, this clonotype was seen a few times. The chain is built from TRBV7-3 and TRBJ2-1; D tentatively reads TRBD1 or TRBD2 (5 bases each). Trimming shortened V by 3 bases and J by 9 bases, and 15 bases separated the two germline ends. The CDR3 is made up of 14 amino acids. Per germline, CDR1 SGHTA and CDR2 FQGTGA. DNA of the CDR3: TGTGCCAGCAGCTTTACTAGAGCCCAGGGTGAGCAGTTCTTC. Its translation is CASSFTRAQGEQFF. Filled out from reference TRBV7-3 and TRBJ2-1, the complete variable domain reads GAGVSQTPSNKVTEKGKYVELRCDPISGHTALYWYRQSLGQGPEFLIYFQGTGAADDSGLPNDRFFAVRPEGSVSTLKIQRTERGDSAVYLCASSFTRAQGEQFFGPGTRLTVL.

The chain recombines TRBV25-1 with TRBJ2-5; perhaps D is TRBD1 or TRBD2 (5 bases each). Germline loops: CDR1 MGHDK, CDR2 SYGVNS. Trimming took off 1 base at V and 5 bases at J, with 17 bases between the two ends. The CDR3 extends over 16 amino acids. Here the CDR3 DNA reads TGTGCCAGCAGTGAATCCGGGACCGCCGGTTGGGAGACCCAGTACTTC. Its protein product is CASSESGTAGWETQYF.

This chain connects TRBV20-1 to TRBJ2-6; 13 bases line up with TRBD2. Per germline, CDR1 DFQATT and CDR2 SNEGSKA (reference sequence). The ends lost 0 bases at V and 4 bases at J; junction bases unmatched: 6. This CDR3 is built from 18 residues. CDR3 DNA sequence: TGCAGTGCTAGAGATTGGACTAGCGGGAGCTGGGGGGCCAACGTCCTGACTTTC. Protein: CSARDWTSGSWGANVLTF.

This sequence joins TRBV7-6 and TRBJ1-1; TRBD1 is a possible D gene (6 bases). This CDR3 contains 15 residues. Germline V CDR1 and CDR2: SGHVS, FNYEAQ. Between the trimmed V and J ends, which lost 4 bases and 4 bases, there was a span of 16 bases. In DNA, the CDR3 is TGTGCCAGCAGCTCACCCTATCAGGGGACCACTGAAGCTTTCTTT. It yields the protein CASSSPYQGTTEAFF.

In its sample, this clonotype was seen many times. CDR3 bases: TGCGCCAGCAGCAGCGGACAGGGGTTCGTAGCTTTCTTT. This sequence encodes CASSSGQGFVAFF. This chain connects TRBV5-1 to TRBJ1-1; 9 bases line up with TRBD1. Germline CDR1 SGHRS, CDR2 YFSETQ. The CDR3 has 13 residues. V lost 4 bases to trimming and J lost 10 bases; unmatched junction nucleotides: 8.

This clonotype was counted a few times. V gene TRBV7-8 combines with J gene TRBJ1-3, with D perhaps matching TRBD1 (6 bases). The CDR3 runs 17 residues. V was cut by 1 base and J by 2 bases, with 15 bases left in between. Germline V CDR1 and CDR2: SGHVS, FQNEAQ. This CDR3 is CASSLGPFNRAGNTIYF. CDR3 bases: TGTGCCAGCAGCTTAGGACCCTTTAACAGGGCTGGAAACACCATATATTTT.

The V and J genes are TRBV12-3 or TRBV12-4 and TRBJ1-4, with 7 bases aligning to TRBD1. There are 15 residues in the CDR3. After removal of 6 bases from V and 8 bases from J, the junction contained 12 bases not matched to a gene. DNA for the CDR3: TGTGCCAGCAGCCCCGAGGGGGCTTTTGGAGAAAAACTGTTTTTT. This gives the protein CASSPEGAFGEKLFF.

The chain couples TRBV11-1 to TRBJ2-1; D is possibly TRBD2 (6 bases). V gave up 4 bases and J gave up 3 bases, with 22 bases separating them. The germline gives CDR1 SGHAT, CDR2 FQDESV (reference sequence). CDR3 length: 18 residues. CDR3 DNA sequence: TGTGCCAGCAGCTCTCTTTGGGGGGTTCGCGACCACTACAATGAGCAGTTCTTC. Residues: CASSSLWGVRDHYNEQFF.

This clonotype was found a few times. The V and J genes are TRBV3-1 and TRBJ2-1, with a possible D match to TRBD2 (6 bases). This CDR3 region has 20 residues. The ends were cut back, 5 bases at V and 0 bases at J, with 26 bases in the middle. Germline CDR1 reads LGHDT; CDR2 reads YNNKEL (reference sequence). The DNA of the CDR3 is TGTGCCAGCAGCGGAGGGGATCTAGCGAGTTATTGGAGCTCCTACAATGAGCAGTTCTTC. Translating gives CASSGGDLASYWSSYNEQFF.

V is TRBV5-1 and J is TRBJ2-1, with a weak D call TRBD2 (5 bases). The germline gives CDR1 SGHRS, CDR2 YFSETQ. The CDR3 runs 15 residues. Trimming removed 1 base at V and 3 bases at J, with 11 bases between. In nucleotides, the CDR3 is TGCGCCAGCAGCTTGACTAGGGCCCTCTACAATGAGCAGTTCTTC. Its protein product is CASSLTRALYNEQFF.

This clonotype was observed a handful of times. This chain joins TRBV4-1 and TRBJ2-5, with D possibly being TRBD2 (6 bases). V was clipped by 4 bases and J by 5 bases, with 17 bases between them. The CDR3 runs 15 residues. CDR1 and CDR2 from the germline V gene are MGHRA and YSYEKL. CDR3 sequence (DNA): TGCGCCAGCAGCCCCCTTACGCGGGATAGGGAGACCCAGTACTTC. Its translation is CASSPLTRDRETQYF.

This clonotype was counted a few times. The J gene is TRBJ2-1, the V gene TRBV9; 9 bases fit TRBD2. Germline V gene data show CDR1 as SGDLS and CDR2 as YYNGEE. The ends lost 2 bases at V and 4 bases at J; junction bases unmatched: 4. This CDR3 is built from 15 residues. The CDR3 DNA is TGTGCCAGCAGCGTGAGACTAGCGGATTACAATGAGCAGTTCTTC. Encoded protein: CASSVRLADYNEQFF.

This rearrangement joins TRBV20-1 to TRBJ2-1; TRBD2 might be the D (5 bases). The CDR3 has 14 residues. The germline V and J ends were trimmed by 3 bases and 0 bases, with 9 bases remaining between them. Germline-derived CDR1 and CDR2 are DFQATT and SNEGSKA (reference sequence). The CDR3 DNA reads as TGCAGTGCTAGTCGAGGGTACTCCTACAATGAGCAGTTCTTC. Translating gives CSASRGYSYNEQFF.

V and J are TRBV10-3 and TRBJ2-7, with 8 bases that match TRBD2. The length of the CDR3 is 13 residues. Germline CDR1 and CDR2: ENHRY and SYGVKD. Unmatched junction bases numbered 3, after V lost 6 bases and J lost 2 bases. CDR3 bases: TGTGCCATCAGCCTCGGGGGGGCCTACGAGCAGTACTTC. Its protein is CAISLGGAYEQYF.

This clonotype was seen ten or more times. This sequence joins TRBV6-5 and TRBJ2-7, with D maybe TRBD2 (6 bases). Trimming shortened V by 5 bases and J by 3 bases, and 14 bases separated the two germline ends. The CDR3 loop spans 14 amino acids. Looked up from germline, CDR1 is MNHEY and CDR2 is SVGAGI. The CDR3 DNA follows: TGTGCCAGCAGTCACCTGCGGGGTAACTACGAGCAGTACTTC. Its protein product is CASSHLRGNYEQYF.

This clonotype was found many times. The chain employs TRBV27 and TRBJ2-2; D is unclear. This CDR3 comprises 16 residues. V lost 0 bases and J 6 bases, leaving 14 bases between the germline ends. CDR1 and CDR2 (germline): MNHEY, SMNVEV (reference sequence). The CDR3 reads CASSLSIWTPPGELFF. DNA for the CDR3: TGTGCCAGCAGTTTATCGATCTGGACCCCACCCGGGGAGCTGTTTTTT.

This clonotype has at least ten counts. The chain joins TRBV29-1 to TRBJ2-7; 9 bases fit TRBD1. This CDR3 has 14 residues. J gave up 8 bases and V 7 bases, and 15 bases lay outside the gene matches. The germline V gene encodes CDR1 SQVTM and CDR2 ANQGSEA. This CDR3 reads CSAGQGNLTPKQYF. CDR3 coding DNA: TGCAGCGCGGGACAGGGAAATTTGACTCCAAAGCAGTACTTC.

The J gene is TRBJ2-3, the V gene TRBV7-3; D is perhaps TRBD1 or TRBD2 (6 bases each). V dropped 5 bases and J dropped 4 bases, with 22 bases sitting between them. Germline V gene data show CDR1 as SGHTA and CDR2 as FQGTGA. This CDR3 has 17 residues. CDR3 protein: CASSLRGGGVLPDTQYF. The CDR3 bases are TGTGCCAGCAGCCTCCGCGGAGGGGGAGTCTTACCAGATACGCAGTATTTT.

The J gene is TRBJ2-3, the V gene TRBV12-3 or TRBV12-4, with 10 nucleotides matching TRBD1. The V segment lost 1 base and the J segment 4 bases; nucleotides outside the gene matches: 5. The CDR3 is 16 amino acids. This CDR3 is CASSLGQGAVADTQYF. The CDR3 DNA sequence: TGTGCCAGCAGTTTAGGACAGGGGGCAGTAGCAGATACGCAGTATTTT.

This clonotype was observed a few times. This CDR3 reads CASSLARRFPYNEQFF. CDR3 DNA sequence: TGTGCCAGCAGCTTAGCCAGGCGTTTTCCCTACAATGAGCAGTTCTTC. This chain connects TRBV13 to TRBJ2-1; D gene uncertain. The CDR3 has 16 amino acids. Trimming left V 1 base short and J 2 bases short, with 12 bases between. Germline V gene lookup returns CDR1 PRHDT and CDR2 FYEKMQ (reference sequence).

This chain links TRBV5-1 with TRBJ2-4; no definite D call. Trimming removed 0 bases at V and 3 bases at J, with 10 bases between. CDR1 SGHRS and CDR2 YFSETQ come from the germline V gene. The CDR3 has 15 amino acids. The CDR3 bases are TGCGCCAGCAGCTTGGGGGGATTGTACAAAAACATTCAGTACTTC. This translates into CASSLGGLYKNIQYF.

This clonotype was observed a handful of times. The genes are TRBV10-3 and TRBJ2-7; 8 bases agree with TRBD1. The CDR3 runs 16 residues. The V segment lost 3 bases and the J segment 4 bases; nucleotides outside the gene matches: 11. The germline CDR1 and CDR2 sequences are ENHRY and SYGVKD. The CDR3 nucleotides are TGTGCCATCAGTGATTTCAGACAGGGGATTGCTTACGAGCAGTACTTC. It specifies CAISDFRQGIAYEQYF.

The gene calls are TRBV4-2 and TRBJ2-7, with 7 bases identical to TRBD2. Looked up from germline, CDR1 is LGHNA and CDR2 is YNFKEQ. Germline trimming cut 0 bases from V and 2 bases from J; bases unmatched to any gene: 7. There are 16 residues in the CDR3. The DNA for the CDR3 is TGTGCCAGCAGCCAAGAATGGGGGGGTGTGACCTACGAGCAGTACTTC. Protein: CASSQEWGGVTYEQYF.

This clonotype was seen at least ten times. The CDR3 nucleotides are TGTGCCAGCAGCCGAGGGTTCTACGAGCAGTACTTC. Encoded protein: CASSRGFYEQYF. The chain employs TRBV3-1 and TRBJ2-7; D might be TRBD2 (5 bases). V shed 4 bases and J shed 3 bases, with 7 bases lying between them. The CDR3 is made up of 12 amino acids. Germline V lookup: CDR1 LGHDT, CDR2 YNNKEL (reference sequence).